The clone carrying this TCR beta chain was seen more than once but under ten times. Its antigen is not known. The data are from a study of T cell repertoires in cytomegalovirus infection. Overall study context: Public TCR beta signatures provided an indication of both CMV infection and a matching HLA type.

Findings and caveats of the study: Dominant in the ex vivo response were TCR beta clonotypes restricted by HLA-C and specific for CMV. Cumulative public TCR beta family frequency identified carriers of CMV plus the relevant HLA.

The CDR3 has 16 amino acids. Looked up from germline, CDR1 is SGDLS and CDR2 is YYNGEE. Deletions cut 3 bases from V and 4 bases from J, with 17 bases between. TCRdb reprocessed the reads with MiXCR, giving one entry per CDR3 protein. The table shows approximately 500,000 distinct CDR3 sequences, with around 27% occurring only once. Sample: PBMCs. J is TRBJ2-1 and V is TRBV9; D is ambiguous. The source is a human donor in good health (CMV status not recorded). Some clones in this sample may be carry-over from other donors' samples. The CDR3 nucleotides read TGTGCCAGCAGCGCGACTCCTCGAAGATCTTACAATGAGCAGTTCTTC. It specifies CASSATPRRSYNEQFF.